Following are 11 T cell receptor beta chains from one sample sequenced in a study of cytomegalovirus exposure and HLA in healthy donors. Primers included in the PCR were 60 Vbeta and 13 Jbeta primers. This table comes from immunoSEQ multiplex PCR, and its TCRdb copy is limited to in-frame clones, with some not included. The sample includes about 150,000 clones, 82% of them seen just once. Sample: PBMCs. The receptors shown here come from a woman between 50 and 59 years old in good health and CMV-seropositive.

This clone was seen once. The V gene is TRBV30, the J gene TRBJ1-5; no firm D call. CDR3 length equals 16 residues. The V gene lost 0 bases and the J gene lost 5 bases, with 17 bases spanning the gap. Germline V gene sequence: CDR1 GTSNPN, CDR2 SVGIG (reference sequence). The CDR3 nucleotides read TGTGCCTGGAGTGTACGGTCCGGGAGAGGGCATCAGCCCCAGCATTTT. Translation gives CAWSVRSGRGHQPQHF.

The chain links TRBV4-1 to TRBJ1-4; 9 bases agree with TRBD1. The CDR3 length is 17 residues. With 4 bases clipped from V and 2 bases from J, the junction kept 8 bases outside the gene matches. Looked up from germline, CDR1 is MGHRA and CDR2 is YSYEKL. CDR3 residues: CASSRQPDRGTNEKLFF. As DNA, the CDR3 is TGCGCCAGCAGCCGACAACCAGACAGGGGGACTAATGAAAAACTGTTTTTT.

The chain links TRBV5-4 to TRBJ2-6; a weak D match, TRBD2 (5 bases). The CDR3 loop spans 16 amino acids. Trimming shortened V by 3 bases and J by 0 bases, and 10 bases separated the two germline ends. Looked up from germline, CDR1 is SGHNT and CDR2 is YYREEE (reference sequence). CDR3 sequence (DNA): TGTGCCAGCAGCTCCTCGGGAAACTCTGGGGCCAACGTCCTGACTTTC. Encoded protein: CASSSSGNSGANVLTF.

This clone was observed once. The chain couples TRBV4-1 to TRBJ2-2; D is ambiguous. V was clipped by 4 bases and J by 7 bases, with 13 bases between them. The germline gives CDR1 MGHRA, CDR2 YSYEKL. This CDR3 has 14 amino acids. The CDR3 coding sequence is TGCGCCAGCAGCCTCCGAACGGGTGGCGGGGAGCTGTTTTTT. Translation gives CASSLRTGGGELFF.

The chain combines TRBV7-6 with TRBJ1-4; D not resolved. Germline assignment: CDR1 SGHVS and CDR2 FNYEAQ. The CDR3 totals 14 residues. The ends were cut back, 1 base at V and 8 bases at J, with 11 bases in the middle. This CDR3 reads CASSLEGSSEKLFF. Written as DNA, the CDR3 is TGTGCCAGCAGCTTAGAAGGGTCTAGCGAAAAACTGTTTTTT.

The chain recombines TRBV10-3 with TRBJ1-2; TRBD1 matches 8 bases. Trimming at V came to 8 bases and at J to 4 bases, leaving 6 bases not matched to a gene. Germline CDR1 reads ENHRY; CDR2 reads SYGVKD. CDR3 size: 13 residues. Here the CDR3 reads CAISDRESYGYTF. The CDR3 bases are TGTGCCATCTCGGACAGGGAAAGCTATGGCTACACCTTC.

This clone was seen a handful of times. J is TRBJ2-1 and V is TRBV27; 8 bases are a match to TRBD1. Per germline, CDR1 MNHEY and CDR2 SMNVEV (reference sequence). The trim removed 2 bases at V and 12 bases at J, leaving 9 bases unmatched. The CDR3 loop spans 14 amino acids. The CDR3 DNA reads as TGTGCCAGCAGTTTAGGGACAGGCCCTAAAGGGCAGTTCTTC. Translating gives CASSLGTGPKGQFF.

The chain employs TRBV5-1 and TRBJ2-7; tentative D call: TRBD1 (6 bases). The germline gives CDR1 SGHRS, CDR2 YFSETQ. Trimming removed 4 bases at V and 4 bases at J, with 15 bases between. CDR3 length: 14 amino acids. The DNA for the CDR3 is TGCGCCAGCAGCGCGGACAGCGGCGAGTACGAGCAGTACTTC. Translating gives CASSADSGEYEQYF.

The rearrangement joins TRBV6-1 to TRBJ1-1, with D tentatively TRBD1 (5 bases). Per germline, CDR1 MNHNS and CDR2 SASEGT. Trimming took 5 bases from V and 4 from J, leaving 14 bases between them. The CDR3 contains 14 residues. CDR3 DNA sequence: TGTGCCAGCAGTTTTGCAGGGAAAATCACTGAAGCTTTCTTT. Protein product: CASSFAGKITEAFF.

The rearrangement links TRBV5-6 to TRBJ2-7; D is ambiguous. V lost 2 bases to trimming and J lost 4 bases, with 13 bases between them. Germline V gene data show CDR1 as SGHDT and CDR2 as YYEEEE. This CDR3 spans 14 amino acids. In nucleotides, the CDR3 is TGTGCCAGCAGCTTTCTAGGTAGTAGATACGAGCAGTACTTC. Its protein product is CASSFLGSRYEQYF.

The CDR3 reads CASSLGSGPTDTQYF. For the CDR3, the DNA is TGTGCCAGCAGCTTAGGGAGCGGGCCCACAGATACGCAGTATTTT. The genes are TRBV5-4 and TRBJ2-3; possibly TRBD2 for D (6 bases). Germline values: CDR1 SGHNT, CDR2 YYREEE (reference sequence). Trimming pared 2 bases from V and 2 bases from J, leaving 12 bases between. This CDR3 is built from 15 residues.